The 20 T cell receptor beta chains below come from one sample, sequenced in a study of blood T cells in healthy people across ages. Together with a sample-barcoded 5' primer, a J-beta primer mix was included in a second PCR lasting about 6 to 11 cycles. TCRdb redid the calling of the 5' RACE reads with MiXCR, one entry per CDR3 protein. The repertoire consists of some 1 million distinct CDR3 sequences, with more than 35% occurring once and the leading ten covering about 20%. Sequencing input: blood. The receptors stem from a woman aged 60-75 years in good health.

This clonotype was observed a handful of times. This chain links TRBV29-1 with TRBJ1-1; D remains unclear. Germline V gene data show CDR1 as SQVTM and CDR2 as ANQGSEA. This CDR3 region has 11 residues. With 0 bases removed from V and 11 bases from J, the gap between germline ends came to 10 bases. The CDR3 region is CSVEDGSGAFF. For the CDR3, the DNA is TGCAGCGTTGAAGATGGGTCGGGGGCTTTCTTT.

This clonotype was counted a few times. This chain joins TRBV7-9 and TRBJ2-1; D unclear. With 6 bases removed from V and 8 bases from J, the gap between germline ends came to 8 bases. This CDR3 is 11 amino acids long. Germline assignment: CDR1 SEHNR and CDR2 FQNEAQ (reference sequence). CDR3 DNA: TGTGCCAGCAGGACTGTACATGAGCAGTTCTTC. It codes for CASRTVHEQFF.

Details on this clonotype: A junction end diverges from the germline sequence, so it may reflect a read error. The rearrangement uses TRBV24-1 and TRBJ2-1; TRBD1 aligns across 10 bases. This CDR3 contains 16 residues. Germline V gene lookup returns CDR1 KGHDR and CDR2 SFDVKD. CDR3 residues: CATGEADRGRNNEQFF. In nucleotides, the CDR3 is TGTGCCACCGGTGAGGCTGACAGGGGGCGGAACAATGAGCAGTTCTTC.

The chain couples TRBV6-6 to TRBJ2-5, with TRBD2 as a possible D gene (6 bases). With 5 bases removed from V and 11 bases from J, the gap between germline ends came to 27 bases. The CDR3 runs to 16 residues. CDR1 MNHNY and CDR2 SVGAGI come from the germline V gene (reference sequence). DNA of the CDR3: TGTGCCAGCAGTACCTTCTTAGCGGCCCCTGGCAATGAGCAGTACTTC. Amino acid sequence: CASSTFLAAPGNEQYF.

In its sample, this clonotype was seen once. The chain couples TRBV7-2 to TRBJ1-1; D uncertain. The CDR3 runs 12 residues. Germline CDR1 reads SGHTA; CDR2 reads FQGNSA. Trimming stripped 1 base from V and 11 bases from J, with 11 bases between. In DNA, the CDR3 is TGTGCCAGCAGCTTAGACAGTCGGGCTGCTTTCTTT. Its protein is CASSLDSRAAFF.

The V and J genes are TRBV5-1 and TRBJ1-1; D is possibly TRBD1 (5 bases). Trimming took 0 bases from V and 4 from J, leaving 10 bases between them. The V gene's germline CDR1 is SGHRS and CDR2 YFSETQ. The CDR3 is 14 amino acids. CDR3 nucleotides: TGCGCCAGCAGCTTGGGCTTGGGACCCACTGAAGCTTTCTTT. Amino acid sequence: CASSLGLGPTEAFF.

This clonotype was observed a single time. The junction does not match germline at one end; this may be a read error. This chain uses TRBV29-1 with TRBJ2-4; possibly TRBD2 for D (5 bases). With the DNA end fitting TRBJ2-7 better, the J assignment may be wrong. The CDR3 is 13 residues long. From germline, CDR1 is SQVTM and CDR2 ANQGSEA. The CDR3 is CGVEADLTYEQYF. The DNA for the CDR3 is TGCGGCGTTGAAGCGGACCTTACCTACGAGCAGTACTTC.

This clonotype appeared a few times. Here the CDR3 reads CASRELADPTKQYF. In DNA form, the CDR3 reads TGTGCCAGCAGGGAACTAGCGGATCCTACGAAGCAGTACTTC. The rearrangement uses TRBV27 and TRBJ2-7; 8 bases fit TRBD2. The junction had 12 bases not matched to a gene; V was cut back by 6 bases and J by 8 bases. The CDR3 runs to 14 residues. Germline V gene data show CDR1 as MNHEY and CDR2 as SMNVEV (reference sequence).

V gene TRBV7-6 combines with J gene TRBJ2-7; a weak D match, TRBD2 (5 bases). V shed 4 bases and J shed 6 bases, with 13 bases lying between them. CDR1 SGHVS and CDR2 FNYEAQ come from the germline V gene. The length of the CDR3 is 13 residues. In nucleotides, the CDR3 is TGTGCCAGCAGCTCTACGAGACGGGGCGAGCAGTACTTC. Amino acid sequence: CASSSTRRGEQYF.

The rearrangement links TRBV29-1 to TRBJ2-5; 14 bases are a match to TRBD2. CDR1 SQVTM and CDR2 ANQGSEA come from the germline V gene. Trimming took 5 bases from V and 5 from J; bases not matched to a gene: 10. CDR3 length: 16 residues. The CDR3 nucleotides read TGCAGCGTTTTGACTAGCGGGGGGGGCCGGGTTGAGACCCAGTACTTC. Its translation: CSVLTSGGGRVETQYF.

This clonotype was picked up a small number of times. The chain links TRBV4-2 to TRBJ2-7; D ambiguous. In germline, CDR1 is LGHNA, CDR2 YNFKEQ. CDR3 length equals 14 residues. Trimming stripped 1 base from V and 3 bases from J, with 10 bases between. DNA for the CDR3: TGTGCCAGCAGCCAAGGGGGTTTCGTCTACGAGCAGTACTTC. It specifies CASSQGGFVYEQYF.

V gene TRBV10-3 combines with J gene TRBJ2-4; 8 nucleotides line up with TRBD1. Gene TRBJ2-7 matches the end of the DNA better, so the J call may be wrong. The CDR3 extends over 14 amino acids. Germline V CDR1 and CDR2: ENHRY, SYGVKD. The CDR3 DNA is TGTGCCATCAGGCCTCAGGGGGCAAGGTACGAGCAGTACTTC. Translation: CAIRPQGARYEQYF.

The sample holds a few counts of this clonotype. This chain links TRBV29-1 with TRBJ2-1, with 7 nucleotides matching TRBD1. This CDR3 is 14 amino acids long. With V trimmed by 3 bases and J by 2 bases, 4 bases remained unmatched. Germline values: CDR1 SQVTM, CDR2 ANQGSEA. CDR3 region: CSVDLQGAYNEQFF. Here the CDR3 DNA reads TGCAGCGTTGATCTGCAGGGGGCCTACAATGAGCAGTTCTTC.

In this sample, this clonotype turned up once. V gene TRBV6-5 combines with J gene TRBJ2-7; 9 bases fit TRBD2. Germline V gene data show CDR1 as MNHEY and CDR2 as SVGAGI. V shed 6 bases, J shed 7 bases, and the junction held 10 bases outside the gene matches. The CDR3 is 14 residues long. CDR3 amino acids: CASSPTSGHNEQYF. In DNA form, the CDR3 reads TGTGCCAGCAGCCCCACTAGCGGGCACAATGAGCAGTACTTC.

This chain joins TRBV6-1 and TRBJ2-1; D is uncertain. The V and J ends lost 7 bases and 4 bases respectively, with 8 bases between them. This CDR3 is 12 amino acids long. CDR1 and CDR2 from the germline V gene are MNHNS and SASEGT. DNA of the CDR3: TGTGCCAGCACACGGCAGTACAATGAGCAGTTCTTC. Protein: CASTRQYNEQFF.

This clonotype was counted a few times. The rearrangement joins TRBV12-3 or TRBV12-4 to TRBJ2-7; TRBD1 aligns across 10 bases. V trimming: 4 bases; J trimming: 3 bases; junction bases outside the gene matches: 6. The CDR3 consists of 15 residues. The CDR3, as DNA: TGTGCCAGCAGTTCAGGGGGGACAGGGGTCTACGAGCAGTACTTC. Protein: CASSSGGTGVYEQYF.

CDR3 loop: CASSVDGTGDEKLFF. CDR3 nucleotides: TGTGCCAGCAGCGTAGACGGGACAGGGGACGAAAAACTGTTTTTT. This chain connects TRBV9 to TRBJ1-4, with 10 positions matching TRBD1. After removal of 0 bases from V and 8 bases from J, the junction contained 4 bases not matched to a gene. The CDR3 is 15 amino acids. CDR1 SGDLS and CDR2 YYNGEE come from the germline V gene. The full variable domain, its missing parts supplied by reference TRBV9 and TRBJ1-4, is DSGVTQTPKHLITATGQRVTLRCSPRSGDLSVYWYQQSLDQGLQFLIQYYNGEERAKGNILERFSAQQFPDLHSELNLSSLELGDSALYFCASSVDGTGDEKLFFGSGTQLSVL.

This clonotype has just one count. V gene TRBV7-2 combines with J gene TRBJ2-1; no reliable D call. The CDR3 totals 18 residues. CDR1 SGHTA and CDR2 FQGNSA come from the germline V gene. With 2 bases removed from V and 7 bases from J, the gap between germline ends came to 24 bases. The CDR3 DNA is TGTGCCAGCAGCTTATCGGACCGGGTGGATTACAATAGGAATGAGCAGTTCTTC. As protein: CASSLSDRVDYNRNEQFF.

The chain uses TRBV27 and TRBJ1-5; D is unclear. This CDR3 comprises 13 residues. The germline CDR1 and CDR2 sequences are MNHEY and SMNVEV (reference sequence). The germline V and J ends were trimmed by 4 bases and 8 bases, with 12 bases remaining between them. DNA of the CDR3: TGTGCCAGCAGTTCCCAATATGGCAAGCCCCAGCATTTT. It yields the protein CASSSQYGKPQHF.

For this clonotype: Relative to the germline gene, one junction end is altered; a read error may explain this. CDR3 region: CGVGLSSYEQYF. The DNA of the CDR3 is TGCGGCGTTGGACTATCCTCCTACGAGCAGTACTTC. The chain employs TRBV29-1 and TRBJ2-7; a possible D gene is TRBD2 (6 bases). This CDR3 spans 12 amino acids. CDR1 is SQVTM, CDR2 ANQGSEA, per germline.